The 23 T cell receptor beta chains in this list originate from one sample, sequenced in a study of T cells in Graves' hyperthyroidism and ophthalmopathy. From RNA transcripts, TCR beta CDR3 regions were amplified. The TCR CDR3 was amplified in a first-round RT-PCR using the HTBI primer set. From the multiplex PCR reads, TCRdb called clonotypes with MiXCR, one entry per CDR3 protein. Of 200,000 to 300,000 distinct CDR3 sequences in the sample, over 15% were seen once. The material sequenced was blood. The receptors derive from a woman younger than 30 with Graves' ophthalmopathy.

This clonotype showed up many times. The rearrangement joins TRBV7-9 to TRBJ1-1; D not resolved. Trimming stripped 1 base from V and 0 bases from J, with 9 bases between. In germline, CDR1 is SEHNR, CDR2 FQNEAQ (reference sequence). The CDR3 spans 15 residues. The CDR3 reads CASSLGAGMNTEAFF. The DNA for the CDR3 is TGTGCCAGCAGCTTAGGAGCGGGGATGAACACTGAAGCTTTCTTT. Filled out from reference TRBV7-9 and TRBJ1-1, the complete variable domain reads DTGVSQNPRHKITKRGQNVTFRCDPISEHNRLYWYRQTLGQGPEFLTYFQNEAQLEKSRLLSDRFSAERPKGSFSTLEIQRTEQGDSAMYLCASSLGAGMNTEAFFGQGTRLTVV.

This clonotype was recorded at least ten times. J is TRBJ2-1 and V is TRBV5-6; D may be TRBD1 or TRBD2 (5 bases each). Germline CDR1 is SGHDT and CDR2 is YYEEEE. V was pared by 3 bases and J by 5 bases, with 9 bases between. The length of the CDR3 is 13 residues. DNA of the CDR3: TGTGCCAGCAGCTCCGGGGACCACAATGAGCAGTTCTTC. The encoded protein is CASSSGDHNEQFF.

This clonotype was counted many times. The CDR3 DNA reads TGTGCCAGCAGCCAAGATGGGGACCACTCACCCCTCCACTTT. Its protein product is CASSQDGDHSPLHF. The chain recombines TRBV3-1 with TRBJ1-6; a weak D match, TRBD1 (5 bases). Germline V gives CDR1 LGHDT, CDR2 YNNKEL (reference sequence). V lost 0 bases and J 10 bases, leaving 10 bases between the germline ends. The CDR3 runs to 14 residues.

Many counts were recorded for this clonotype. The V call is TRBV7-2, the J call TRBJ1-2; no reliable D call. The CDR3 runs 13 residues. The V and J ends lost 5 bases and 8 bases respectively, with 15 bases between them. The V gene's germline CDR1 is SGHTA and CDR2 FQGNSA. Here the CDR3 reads CASSTPAAKGYTF. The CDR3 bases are TGTGCCAGCAGCACCCCTGCCGCTAAAGGCTACACCTTC.

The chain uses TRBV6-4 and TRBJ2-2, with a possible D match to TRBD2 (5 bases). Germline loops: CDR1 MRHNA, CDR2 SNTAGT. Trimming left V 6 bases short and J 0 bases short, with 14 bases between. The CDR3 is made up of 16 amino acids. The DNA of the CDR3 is TGTGCCAGCAGCCTTTACCCGGGAACGAACACCGGGGAGCTGTTTTTT. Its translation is CASSLYPGTNTGELFF.

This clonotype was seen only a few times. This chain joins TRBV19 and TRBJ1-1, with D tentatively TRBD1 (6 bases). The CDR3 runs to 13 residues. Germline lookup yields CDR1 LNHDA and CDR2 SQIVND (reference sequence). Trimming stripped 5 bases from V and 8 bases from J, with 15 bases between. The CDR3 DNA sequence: TGTGCCAGTAGTCTACAAACAGGGACAGAAGCTTTCTTT. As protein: CASSLQTGTEAFF.

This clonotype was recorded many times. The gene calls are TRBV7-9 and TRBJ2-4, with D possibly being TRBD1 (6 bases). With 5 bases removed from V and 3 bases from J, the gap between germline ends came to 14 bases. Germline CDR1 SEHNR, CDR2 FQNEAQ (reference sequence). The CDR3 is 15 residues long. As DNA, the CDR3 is TGTGCCAGCAGCCCATCTGGGGGCGGCAAAAACATTCAGTACTTC. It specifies CASSPSGGGKNIQYF. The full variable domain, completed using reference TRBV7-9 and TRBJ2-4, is DTGVSQNPRHKITKRGQNVTFRCDPISEHNRLYWYRQTLGQGPEFLTYFQNEAQLEKSRLLSDRFSAERPKGSFSTLEIQRTEQGDSAMYLCASSPSGGGKNIQYFGAGTRLSVL.

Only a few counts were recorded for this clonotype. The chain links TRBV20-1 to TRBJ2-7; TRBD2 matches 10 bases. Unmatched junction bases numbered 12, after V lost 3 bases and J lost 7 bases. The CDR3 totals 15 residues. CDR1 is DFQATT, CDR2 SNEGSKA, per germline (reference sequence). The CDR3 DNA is TGCAGTGCTAGTCTTCTAGCGGGAGTATTGGGTGAGCAGTACTTC. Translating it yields CSASLLAGVLGEQYF.

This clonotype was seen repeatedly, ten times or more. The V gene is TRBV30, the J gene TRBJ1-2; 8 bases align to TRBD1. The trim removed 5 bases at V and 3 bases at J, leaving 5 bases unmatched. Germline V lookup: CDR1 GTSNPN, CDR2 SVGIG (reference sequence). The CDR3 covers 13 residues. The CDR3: CAWWTGTDYGYTF. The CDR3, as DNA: TGTGCCTGGTGGACAGGGACGGACTATGGCTACACCTTC.

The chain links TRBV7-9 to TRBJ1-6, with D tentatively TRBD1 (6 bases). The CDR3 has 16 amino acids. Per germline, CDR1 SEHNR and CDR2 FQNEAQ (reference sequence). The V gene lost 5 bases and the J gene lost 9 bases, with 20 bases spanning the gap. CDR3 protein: CASSPLQGGGISPLHF. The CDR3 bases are TGTGCCAGCAGCCCATTACAGGGTGGGGGAATTTCACCCCTCCACTTT.

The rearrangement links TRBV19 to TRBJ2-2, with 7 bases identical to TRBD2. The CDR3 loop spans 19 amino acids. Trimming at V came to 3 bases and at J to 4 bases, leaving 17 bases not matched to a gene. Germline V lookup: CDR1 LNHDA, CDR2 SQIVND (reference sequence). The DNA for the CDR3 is TGTGCCAGTAGTATTTCCCTACGAGCGGGGACCGGGAGCACCGGGGAGCTGTTTTTT. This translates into CASSISLRAGTGSTGELFF.

The CDR3 reads CASSQDRLSGNTIYF. DNA of the CDR3: TGTGCCAGCAGCCAAGACCGGCTCTCTGGAAACACCATATATTTT. The rearrangement uses TRBV3-1 and TRBJ1-3; no clear D gene. V was pared by 0 bases and J by 0 bases, with 6 bases between. The length of the CDR3 is 15 residues. Germline CDR1 reads LGHDT; CDR2 reads YNNKEL (reference sequence).

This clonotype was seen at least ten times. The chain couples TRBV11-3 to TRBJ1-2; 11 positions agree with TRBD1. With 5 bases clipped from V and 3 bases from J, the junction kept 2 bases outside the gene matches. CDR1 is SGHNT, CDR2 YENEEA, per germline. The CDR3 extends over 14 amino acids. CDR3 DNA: TGTGCCAGCAGCGGGACAGGGGGGCACTATGGCTACACCTTC. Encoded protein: CASSGTGGHYGYTF.

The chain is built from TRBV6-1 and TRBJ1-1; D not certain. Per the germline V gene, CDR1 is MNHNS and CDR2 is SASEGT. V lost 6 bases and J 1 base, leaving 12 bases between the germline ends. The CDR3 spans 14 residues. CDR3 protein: CASRKMGSNTEAFF. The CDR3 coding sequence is TGTGCCAGCAGGAAAATGGGGTCGAACACTGAAGCTTTCTTT.

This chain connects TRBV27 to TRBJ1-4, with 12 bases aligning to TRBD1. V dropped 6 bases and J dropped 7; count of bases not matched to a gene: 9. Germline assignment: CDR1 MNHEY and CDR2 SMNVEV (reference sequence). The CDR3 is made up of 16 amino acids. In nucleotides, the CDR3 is TGTGCCAGCAGGGGGACAGGGGGCGCCCCCAGTGAAAAACTGTTTTTT. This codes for CASRGTGGAPSEKLFF.

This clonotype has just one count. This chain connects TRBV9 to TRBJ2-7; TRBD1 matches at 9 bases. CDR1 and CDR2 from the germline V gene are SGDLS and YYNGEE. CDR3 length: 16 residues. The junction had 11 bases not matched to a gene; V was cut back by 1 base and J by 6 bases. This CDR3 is CASSVSTGDREAEQYF. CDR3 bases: TGTGCCAGCAGCGTATCGACGGGGGACAGGGAGGCCGAGCAGTACTTC. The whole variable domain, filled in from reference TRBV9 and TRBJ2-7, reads DSGVTQTPKHLITATGQRVTLRCSPRSGDLSVYWYQQSLDQGLQFLIQYYNGEERAKGNILERFSAQQFPDLHSELNLSSLELGDSALYFCASSVSTGDREAEQYFGPGTRLTVT.

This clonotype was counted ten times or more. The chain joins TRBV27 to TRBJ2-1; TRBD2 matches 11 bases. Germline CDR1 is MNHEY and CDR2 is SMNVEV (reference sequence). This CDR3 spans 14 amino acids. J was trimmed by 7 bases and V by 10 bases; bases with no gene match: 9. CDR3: CATAVAGGLNEQFF. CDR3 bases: TGTGCCACCGCCGTAGCGGGGGGGCTGAATGAGCAGTTCTTC.

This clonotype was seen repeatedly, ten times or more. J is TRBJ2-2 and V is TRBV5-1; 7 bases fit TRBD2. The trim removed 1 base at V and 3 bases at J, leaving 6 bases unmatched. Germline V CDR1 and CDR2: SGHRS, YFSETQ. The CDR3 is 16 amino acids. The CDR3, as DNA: TGCGCCAGCAGCTTGCAGGGCGGGGGTGACACCGGGGAGCTGTTTTTT. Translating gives CASSLQGGGDTGELFF.

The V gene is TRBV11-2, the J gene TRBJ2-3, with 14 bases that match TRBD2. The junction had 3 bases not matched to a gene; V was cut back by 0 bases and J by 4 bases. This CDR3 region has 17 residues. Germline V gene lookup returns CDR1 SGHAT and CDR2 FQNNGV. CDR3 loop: CASSLDTGLAGADTQYF. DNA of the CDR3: TGTGCCAGCAGCTTAGATACGGGACTAGCGGGAGCAGATACGCAGTATTTT.

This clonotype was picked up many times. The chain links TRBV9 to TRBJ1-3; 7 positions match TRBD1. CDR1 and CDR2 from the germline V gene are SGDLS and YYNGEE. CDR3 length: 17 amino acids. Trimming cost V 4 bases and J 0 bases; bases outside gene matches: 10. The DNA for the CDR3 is TGTGCCAGCAGCCCTAGACTGAGACAGGGCTCTGGAAACACCATATATTTT. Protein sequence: CASSPRLRQGSGNTIYF.

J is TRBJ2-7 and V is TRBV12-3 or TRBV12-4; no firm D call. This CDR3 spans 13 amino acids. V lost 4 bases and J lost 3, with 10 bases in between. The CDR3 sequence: CASSSLTHYEQYF. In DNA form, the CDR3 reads TGTGCCAGCAGTTCCCTGACCCACTACGAGCAGTACTTC.

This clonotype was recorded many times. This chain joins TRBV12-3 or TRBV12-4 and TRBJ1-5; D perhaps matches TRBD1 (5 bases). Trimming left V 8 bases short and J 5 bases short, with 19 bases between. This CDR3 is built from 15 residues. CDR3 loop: CASAPRGGRDQPQHF. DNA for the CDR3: TGTGCCAGCGCCCCGAGGGGCGGACGAGATCAGCCCCAGCATTTT.

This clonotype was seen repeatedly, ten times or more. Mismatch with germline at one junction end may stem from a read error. The CDR3 reads CASSLARATYEQCF. DNA for the CDR3: TGTGCCAGCAGCTTAGCCAGAGCTACCTACGAGCAGTGCTTC. The rearrangement uses TRBV7-2 and TRBJ2-7, with D unresolved. The CDR3 runs 14 residues. Germline values: CDR1 SGHTA, CDR2 FQGNSA.